The T cell receptor beta chain described here comes from a study of T cells expressing NK-cell markers. Study details: The eight sequenced donors comprised seven who were HCMV-seropositive and one who was seronegative. Study observations and caveats: In roughly six donors, dominant NKG2C+ clonotypes were roughly 1.0-7.5% of CD8+ T cells. The study did not resolve the HCMV specificity of expanded NKG2C+ T cell clones.

On this clonotype: Its antigen is unknown.

TCRdb reprocessed the 5' RACE reads and keeps a single row for each CDR3 protein, giving no DNA. The repertoire table contains a few hundred thousand distinct CDR3 sequences. CDR1 is MNHEY and CDR2 is SVGEGT in the germline V gene. The CDR3 has 13 residues. The rearrangement joins TRBV6-2 or TRBV6-3 to TRBJ2-3. The receptor was derived from a woman in her forties or fifties in good health. Sequencing was performed on blood T cells: a sorted CD56 or NKG2C T cell subset, CD4+ or CD8+ T cells, or bulk PBMC T cells (not recorded which). This CDR3 reads CASSWIGQDTQYF.